The 3 T cell receptor beta chains reported below all come from one sample, sequenced in a study of blood T cell repertoires in COVID-19 (dated by TCRdb to between 2020 and 2021). The receptor library was made with the immunoSEQ multiplex PCR assay. Not all clones reach the TCRdb copy of this immuneACCESS table, which keeps in-frame sequences only. Checked studies attribute under half of the gap to unresolved V genes and leave the rest unexplained. This sample gives around 74,000 clones in total; roughly nine tenths of them show up just once. Jointly, the top ten make up approximately 8% of the sample. The sample taken for sequencing was peripheral blood. Receptor source: a man younger than 40 with acute or convalescent COVID-19.

This clone was detected a few times. The chain joins TRBV24-1 to TRBJ1-2; D is perhaps TRBD1 (6 bases). CDR3 length equals 17 residues. Germline assignment: CDR1 KGHDR and CDR2 SFDVKD. Trimming shortened V by 2 bases and J by 4 bases, and 19 bases separated the two germline ends. The CDR3 DNA follows: TGTGCCACCAGTGATTGGTCAGGGGAGGGCGACGGCTATGGCTACACCTTC. This gives the protein CATSDWSGEGDGYGYTF.

The chain links TRBV7-9 to TRBJ2-1, with 9 bases that match TRBD1. The CDR3 runs 16 residues. Germline CDR1 is SEHNR and CDR2 is FQNEAQ (reference sequence). With V trimmed by 5 bases and J by 7 bases, 12 bases remained unmatched. CDR3 DNA: TGTGCCAGCAGCCCCGGACCTGGGACAGGGTTGAATGAGCAGTTCTTC. This encodes CASSPGPGTGLNEQFF.

V gene TRBV19 combines with J gene TRBJ2-7; D remains unclear. Trimming shortened V by 6 bases and J by 2 bases, and 11 bases separated the two germline ends. CDR3 length: 13 amino acids. CDR1 and CDR2 (germline): LNHDA, SQIVND (reference sequence). CDR3 DNA sequence: TGTGCCAGTAGCCCTCGAGACACCTACGAGCAGTACTTC. Residues: CASSPRDTYEQYF.